These 25 T cell receptor beta chains were all obtained from the same sample, sequenced in a study of cytomegalovirus exposure and HLA in healthy donors. PCR employed 60 Vbeta and 13 Jbeta primers. Data came from immunoSEQ multiplex PCR; TCRdb stores just in-frame clones and leaves some out. Found here are roughly 200,000 clones, roughly 80% of them singletons; the top ten hold approximately 2.9%. What was sequenced was PBMCs. These receptors were obtained from a young man in good health and CMV-seronegative.

The table lists this clone with a few counts. The chain recombines TRBV6-5 with TRBJ1-2; unclear D gene. The CDR3 covers 13 residues. V was trimmed by 2 bases and J by 6 bases, leaving 10 bases between them. Germline CDR1 and CDR2: MNHEY and SVGAGI. The DNA for the CDR3 is TGTGCCAGCAGTTACCTTTCCGGTAATGGCTACACCTTC. Translated, it gives CASSYLSGNGYTF.

V and J are TRBV29-1 and TRBJ2-2, with D maybe TRBD2 (6 bases). CDR1 is SQVTM, CDR2 ANQGSEA, per germline. V dropped 4 bases and J dropped 4 bases, with 13 bases sitting between them. The CDR3 has 14 amino acids. As DNA, the CDR3 is TGCAGCGTTGTACGACAGACTAGCACCGGGGAGCTGTTTTTT. It is translated as CSVVRQTSTGELFF.

The sample holds a few counts of this clone. The V call is TRBV4-1, the J call TRBJ1-2; no definite D call. CDR1 is MGHRA, CDR2 YSYEKL, per germline. V was pared by 0 bases and J by 1 base, with 6 bases between. The CDR3 consists of 14 residues. The CDR3 region has the DNA TGCGCCAGCAGCCAAGATCGTCGTAACTATGGCTACACCTTC. Amino acids: CASSQDRRNYGYTF.

J is TRBJ2-2 and V is TRBV5-1, with D possibly being TRBD1 (6 bases). The germline V and J ends were trimmed by 7 bases and 2 bases, with 21 bases remaining between them. Germline V CDR1 and CDR2: SGHRS, YFSETQ. The length of the CDR3 is 17 residues. The CDR3 DNA reads TGCGCCAGCCGGAGAACAGGGTCCACAATCAACACCGGGGAGCTGTTTTTT. As protein: CASRRTGSTINTGELFF. Looking up the rest from reference TRBV5-1 and TRBJ2-2 gives the full variable domain: KAGVTQTPRYLIKTRGQQVTLSCSPISGHRSVSWYQQTPGQGLQFLFEYFSETQRNKGNFPGRFSGRQFSNSRSEMNVSTLELGDSALYLCASRRTGSTINTGELFFGEGSRLTVL.

The chain combines TRBV7-9 with TRBJ2-2; TRBD1 might be the D (6 bases). The V gene lost 2 bases and the J gene lost 7 bases, with 17 bases spanning the gap. The germline gives CDR1 SEHNR, CDR2 FQNEAQ (reference sequence). This CDR3 has 16 residues. The chain's CDR3 is CASSLTGWKVVGELFF. The CDR3 DNA sequence: TGTGCCAGCAGCTTAACAGGGTGGAAGGTGGTCGGGGAGCTGTTTTTT.

This clone occurred a few times. The V and J genes are TRBV5-4 and TRBJ2-7; TRBD2 is a possible D gene (5 bases). Germline-derived CDR1 and CDR2 are SGHNT and YYREEE (reference sequence). The CDR3 length is 11 residues. V was shortened by 0 bases and J by 8 bases, with 6 bases between the two germline ends. The CDR3 sequence is CASSLAGKQYF. The CDR3 coding sequence is TGTGCCAGCAGCTTGGCGGGGAAGCAGTACTTC.

The CDR3 DNA sequence: TGCGCCAGCAGCTTGGGGCGGGGGGGAGAGACCCAGTACTTC. Encoded protein: CASSLGRGGETQYF. This chain connects TRBV5-1 to TRBJ2-5, with 9 bases that match TRBD2. This CDR3 comprises 14 residues. J was trimmed by 4 bases and V by 0 bases; bases with no gene match: 1. The germline gives CDR1 SGHRS, CDR2 YFSETQ.

V gene TRBV7-3 combines with J gene TRBJ2-2; 10 bases fit TRBD2. CDR3 size: 17 residues. The germline V gene encodes CDR1 SGHTA and CDR2 FQGTGA. Trimming at V came to 5 bases and at J to 7 bases, leaving 13 bases not matched to a gene. CDR3 region: CASSRSPAGGPNGELFF. CDR3 sequence (DNA): TGTGCCAGCAGCCGCAGTCCAGCGGGGGGGCCTAACGGGGAGCTGTTTTTT.

This clone came up once. V and J are TRBV5-1 and TRBJ2-1; 7 bases match TRBD2. The V and J ends lost 0 bases and 4 bases, in that order; junction bases with no gene match: 4. Germline V lookup: CDR1 SGHRS, CDR2 YFSETQ. The CDR3 extends over 15 amino acids. CDR3 protein: CASSLESSGYNEQFF. CDR3 sequence (DNA): TGCGCCAGCAGCTTGGAATCTAGCGGTTACAATGAGCAGTTCTTC.

V is TRBV6-5 and J is TRBJ2-2; D is possibly TRBD2 (7 bases). There are 14 residues in the CDR3. Germline V gene data show CDR1 as MNHEY and CDR2 as SVGAGI. The ends were cut back, 6 bases at V and 4 bases at J, with 12 bases in the middle. In DNA form, the CDR3 reads TGTGCCAGCAGCGAAGGGGGGGGCACCGGGGAGCTGTTTTTT. It codes for CASSEGGGTGELFF.

This chain uses TRBV4-1 with TRBJ2-5; D is uncertain. The CDR3 loop spans 16 amino acids. In germline, CDR1 is MGHRA, CDR2 YSYEKL. The V and J ends lost 0 bases and 2 bases respectively, with 13 bases between them. The CDR3 bases are TGCGCCAGCAGCCAAGAGTTTGCTGGCAGGCAAGAGACCCAGTACTTC. Residues: CASSQEFAGRQETQYF.

The chain uses TRBV4-2 and TRBJ2-7, with a weak D call TRBD1 (6 bases). The germline CDR1 and CDR2 sequences are LGHNA and YNFKEQ. Trimming shortened V by 0 bases and J by 5 bases, and 20 bases separated the two germline ends. The CDR3 covers 17 residues. In DNA form, the CDR3 reads TGTGCCAGCAGCCAAGATAAAGGGAAGGGTGAGGGGGACGAGCAGTACTTC. Its translation: CASSQDKGKGEGDEQYF.

V is TRBV6-4 and J is TRBJ2-7, with D possibly TRBD2 on 6 matching bases. Trimming cost V 6 bases and J 7 bases, with 19 bases left between them. Germline V CDR1 and CDR2: MRHNA, SNTAGT. CDR3 length: 14 residues. CDR3 in amino acids: CASRTGTPFWEQYF. DNA for the CDR3: TGTGCCAGCAGAACTGGGACTCCATTCTGGGAGCAGTACTTC.

The chain recombines TRBV7-8 with TRBJ1-6; 7 positions agree with TRBD1. Looked up from germline, CDR1 is SGHVS and CDR2 is FQNEAQ. With V trimmed by 3 bases and J by 6 bases, 2 bases remained unmatched. The CDR3 has 14 amino acids. Here the CDR3 DNA reads TGTGCCAGCAGCTTGCAGGGGGGTAATTCACCCCTCCACTTT. Its translation: CASSLQGGNSPLHF. Looking up the rest from reference TRBV7-8 and TRBJ1-6 gives the full variable domain: GAGVSQSPRYKVAKRGQDVALRCDPISGHVSLFWYQQALGQGPEFLTYFQNEAQLDKSGLPSDRFFAERPEGSVSTLKIQRTQQEDSAVYLCASSLQGGNSPLHFGNGTRLTVT.

Only one count was recorded for this clone. This chain connects TRBV10-3 to TRBJ2-5; 9 bases fit TRBD2. The germline gives CDR1 ENHRY, CDR2 SYGVKD. The CDR3 consists of 16 residues. V was clipped by 5 bases and J by 2 bases; unmatched bases: 9. CDR3 coding DNA: TGTGCCATCAGTCCTTCAGCGGGGGGCCGACAAGAGACCCAGTACTTC. The encoded protein is CAISPSAGGRQETQYF.

The chain employs TRBV9 and TRBJ2-3, with 7 bases aligning to TRBD1. The CDR3 sequence is 15 residues long. Germline V gene lookup returns CDR1 SGDLS and CDR2 YYNGEE. The junction had 5 bases not matched to a gene; V was cut back by 0 bases and J by 4 bases. The CDR3 DNA sequence: TGTGCCAGCAGCGTAGCGCCCACAGGGGCAGATACGCAGTATTTT. Translation gives CASSVAPTGADTQYF. The variable domain in full, with the rest retrieved from reference TRBV9 and TRBJ2-3, is DSGVTQTPKHLITATGQRVTLRCSPRSGDLSVYWYQQSLDQGLQFLIQYYNGEERAKGNILERFSAQQFPDLHSELNLSSLELGDSALYFCASSVAPTGADTQYFGPGTRLTVL.

About this clone: This sample also contains other DNA sequences that code for the same CDR3. The J gene is TRBJ2-3, the V gene TRBV6-6; 7 positions match TRBD1. J lost 4 bases, V lost 6 bases, and 10 bases had no gene match. Germline loops: CDR1 MNHNY, CDR2 SVGAGI (reference sequence). This CDR3 has 15 residues. The CDR3 spells CASRGTATGADTQYF. The CDR3 bases are TGTGCCAGCAGGGGGACAGCGACTGGGGCAGATACGCAGTATTTT.

There are a few counts of this clone. This chain joins TRBV7-2 and TRBJ2-1; unclear D gene. CDR1 is SGHTA and CDR2 is FQGNSA in the germline V gene. V lost 5 bases and J lost 0, with 14 bases in between. This CDR3 contains 16 residues. CDR3 region: CASSQGGVRSYNEQFF. CDR3 bases: TGTGCCAGCAGCCAAGGCGGAGTCCGCTCCTACAATGAGCAGTTCTTC.

This clone was found a few times. The chain links TRBV28 to TRBJ2-7, with D tentatively TRBD2 (7 bases). Germline-derived CDR1 and CDR2 are MDHEN and SYDVKM. This CDR3 is 15 amino acids long. V shed 3 bases and J shed 5 bases, with 17 bases lying between them. CDR3 DNA: TGTGCCAGCAGTTTCACCCTGGGGGGGCTAAACGAGCAGTACTTC. It specifies CASSFTLGGLNEQYF.

This chain connects TRBV29-1 to TRBJ2-7, with a weak D call TRBD1 (5 bases). CDR1 SQVTM and CDR2 ANQGSEA come from the germline V gene. Trimming took off 7 bases at V and 1 base at J, with 11 bases between the two ends. The CDR3 has 12 amino acids. The CDR3 is CSAAGWSYEQYF. The CDR3 bases are TGCAGCGCGGCAGGGTGGTCCTACGAGCAGTACTTC.

The chain couples TRBV6-4 to TRBJ2-1, with D perhaps matching TRBD2 (7 bases). Trimming pared 2 bases from V and 4 bases from J, leaving 21 bases between. The V gene's germline CDR1 is MRHNA and CDR2 SNTAGT. The CDR3 contains 18 residues. This CDR3 is CASSDRTGGPRGYNEQFF. The CDR3 nucleotides read TGTGCCAGCAGTGACAGAACGGGGGGCCCTCGGGGGTACAATGAGCAGTTCTTC.

The rearrangement links TRBV9 to TRBJ1-2; D ambiguous. This CDR3 contains 15 residues. The V end lost 0 bases, the J end lost 4 bases, and 13 bases lay between the germline ends. Germline V gives CDR1 SGDLS, CDR2 YYNGEE. The CDR3 DNA reads TGTGCCAGCAGCGTAGAAAGCCACGCCACCTATGGCTACACCTTC. Its protein is CASSVESHATYGYTF.

V usage is TRBV19 and J usage is TRBJ1-6, with D perhaps TRBD1 (5 bases). Germline V gene data show CDR1 as LNHDA and CDR2 as SQIVND (reference sequence). V shed 5 bases and J shed 11 bases, with 22 bases lying between them. CDR3 length: 16 residues. The CDR3 is CASSVAQGMGSTPLHF. The CDR3 DNA reads as TGTGCCAGTAGTGTCGCTCAGGGAATGGGTTCGACACCCCTCCACTTT. The entire variable domain, with the rest obtained from reference TRBV19 and TRBJ1-6, is as follows: DGGITQSPKYLFRKEGQNVTLSCEQNLNHDAMYWYRQDPGQGLRLIYYSQIVNDFQKGDIAEGYSVSREKKESFPLTVTSAQKNPTAFYLCASSVAQGMGSTPLHFGNGTRLTVT.

The J gene is TRBJ2-1, the V gene TRBV11-3; D is perhaps TRBD2 (5 bases). The germline CDR1 and CDR2 sequences are SGHNT and YENEEA. The V and J ends lost 4 bases and 6 bases respectively, with 10 bases between them. The CDR3 totals 13 residues. For the CDR3, the DNA is TGTGCCAGCAGCTCAGCTCGGGGCAATGAGCAGTTCTTC. Its translation is CASSSARGNEQFF.

V gene TRBV9 combines with J gene TRBJ1-1; D is uncertain. Looked up from germline, CDR1 is SGDLS and CDR2 is YYNGEE. With 4 bases removed from V and 8 bases from J, the gap between germline ends came to 3 bases. This CDR3 is 9 amino acids long. The CDR3 loop is CASSPEAFF. Written as DNA, the CDR3 is TGTGCCAGCAGCCCAGAAGCTTTCTTT.